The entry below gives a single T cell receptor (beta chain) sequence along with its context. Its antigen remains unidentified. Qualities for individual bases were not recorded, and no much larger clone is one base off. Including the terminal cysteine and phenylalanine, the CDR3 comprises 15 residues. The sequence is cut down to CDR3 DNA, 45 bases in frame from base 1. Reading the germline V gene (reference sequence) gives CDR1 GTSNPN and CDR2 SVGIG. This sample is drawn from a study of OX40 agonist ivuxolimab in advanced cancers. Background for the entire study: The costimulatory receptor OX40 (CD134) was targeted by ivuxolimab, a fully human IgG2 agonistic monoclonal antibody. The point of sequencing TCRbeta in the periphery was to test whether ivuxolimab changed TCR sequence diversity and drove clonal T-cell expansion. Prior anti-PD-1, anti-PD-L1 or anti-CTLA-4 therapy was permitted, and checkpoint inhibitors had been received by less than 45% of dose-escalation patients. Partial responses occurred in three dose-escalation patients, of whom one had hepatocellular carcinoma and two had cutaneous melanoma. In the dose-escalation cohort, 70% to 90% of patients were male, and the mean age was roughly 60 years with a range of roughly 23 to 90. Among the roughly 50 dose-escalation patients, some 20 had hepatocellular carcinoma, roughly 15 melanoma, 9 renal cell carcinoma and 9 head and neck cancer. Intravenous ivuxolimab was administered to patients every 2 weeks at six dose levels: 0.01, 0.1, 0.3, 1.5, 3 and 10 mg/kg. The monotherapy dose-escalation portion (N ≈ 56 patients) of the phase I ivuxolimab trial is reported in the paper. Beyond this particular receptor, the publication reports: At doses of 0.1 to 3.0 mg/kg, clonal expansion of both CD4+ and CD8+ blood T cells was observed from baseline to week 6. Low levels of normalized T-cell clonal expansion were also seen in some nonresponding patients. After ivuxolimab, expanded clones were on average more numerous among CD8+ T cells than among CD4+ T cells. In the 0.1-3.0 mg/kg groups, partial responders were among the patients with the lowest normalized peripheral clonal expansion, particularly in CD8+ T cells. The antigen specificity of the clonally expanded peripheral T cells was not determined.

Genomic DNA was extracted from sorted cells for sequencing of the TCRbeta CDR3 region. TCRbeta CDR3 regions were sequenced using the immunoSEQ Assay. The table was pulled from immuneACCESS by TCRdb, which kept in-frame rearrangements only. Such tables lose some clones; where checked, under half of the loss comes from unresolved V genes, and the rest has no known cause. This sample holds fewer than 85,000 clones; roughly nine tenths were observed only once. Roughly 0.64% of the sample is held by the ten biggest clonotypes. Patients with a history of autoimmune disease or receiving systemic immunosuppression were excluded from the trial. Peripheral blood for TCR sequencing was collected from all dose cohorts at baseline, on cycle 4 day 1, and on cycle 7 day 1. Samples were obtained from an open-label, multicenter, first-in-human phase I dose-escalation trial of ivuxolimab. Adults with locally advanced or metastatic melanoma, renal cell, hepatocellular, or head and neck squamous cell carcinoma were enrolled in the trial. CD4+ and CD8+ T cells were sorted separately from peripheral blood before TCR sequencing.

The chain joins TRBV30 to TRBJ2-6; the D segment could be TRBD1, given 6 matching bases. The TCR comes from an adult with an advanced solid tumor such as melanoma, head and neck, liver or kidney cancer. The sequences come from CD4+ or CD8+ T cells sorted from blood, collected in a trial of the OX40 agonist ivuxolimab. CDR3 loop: CGCRGHFSGANVLTF. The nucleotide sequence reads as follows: TGTGGCTGCCGGGGACACTTCTCTGGGGCCAACGTCCTGACTTTC.